These T cell receptor beta chains were read from a single sample in a study of early T cells in non-severe SARS-CoV-2 infection. Each CDR3 protein gets one entry after TCRdb re-called the 5' RACE reads with MiXCR. The data hold approximately 30,000 distinct CDR3 sequences, with 3.9% observed a single time. Sequenced: whole blood. The receptor set was obtained from an adult who was a healthcare worker with PCR-confirmed SARS-CoV-2 infection or an uninfected control (not recorded which). Each CDR3 is given with its conserved first and last residue. The D gene is left open where the match is weak. Some rows have no size entry. The others give once, few or many, or a class for an expanded clone.

v_gene	abundance	j_gene	d_gene	CDR3aa	CDR3nt
TRBV5-1	many	TRBJ2-5	NA	CASSLTRGWTQYF	TGCGCCAGCAGCTTGACCCGGGGGTGGACCCAGTACTTC
TRBV6-5	many	TRBJ1-2	NA	CASSRGFANYGYTF	TGTGCCAGCAGCAGGGGCTTTGCTAACTATGGCTACACCTTC
TRBV12-3/TRBV12-4	many	TRBJ2-1	NA	CASSFGINSRFF	TGTGCCAGCAGTTTCGGGATCAACAGTCGGTTCTTC
TRBV19	many	TRBJ2-7	NA	CASTPPGHSLYEQYF	TGTGCCAGTACCCCACCCGGACACTCCCTCTACGAGCAGTACTTC
TRBV3-1	many	TRBJ2-7	NA	CASSQGTGSGEQYF	TGTGCCAGCAGCCAAGGAACAGGGTCAGGCGAGCAGTACTTC
TRBV6-2/TRBV6-3	many	TRBJ2-1	TRBD2	CATSGGAVIHEQFF	TGTGCCACAAGCGGGGGGGCGGTAATCCATGAGCAGTTCTTC
TRBV20-1	many	TRBJ1-1	NA	CSAARQLNTEAFF	TGCAGTGCCGCCCGACAGCTGAACACTGAAGCTTTCTTT
TRBV18	many	TRBJ1-5	NA	CASQGSTNQPQHF	TGTGCCAGTCAGGGGTCTACCAATCAGCCCCAGCATTTT
TRBV3-1	many	TRBJ1-4	TRBD1	CASSPWDSSEKLFF	TGTGCCAGCAGCCCATGGGACAGTAGTGAAAAACTGTTTTTT
TRBV6-1	many	TRBJ2-3	TRBD2	CASSLSGGSTDTQYF	TGTGCCAGCAGTCTTAGCGGGGGGAGCACAGATACGCAGTATTTT
TRBV7-8	NA	TRBJ2-3	TRBD1	CASNSPGQRNTDTQYF	TGTGCCAGCAACAGTCCGGGACAGAGGAACACAGATACGCAGTATTTT
TRBV30	few	TRBJ2-7	NA	CAWGRGYEQYF	TGTGCCTGGGGCAGAGGCTACGAGCAGTACTTC
TRBV12-3/TRBV12-4	many	TRBJ2-1	NA	CASSYPRDEQFF	TGTGCCAGCAGCTATCCCAGGGATGAGCAGTTCTTC
TRBV12-3/TRBV12-4	many	TRBJ2-3	NA	CASSSGPRASTDTQYF	TGTGCCAGCAGTTCCGGACCGAGAGCTAGCACAGATACGCAGTATTTT
TRBV5-1	many	TRBJ1-5	NA	CASSLGKDQPQHF	TGCGCCAGCAGCTTGGGGAAAGATCAGCCCCAGCATTTT
TRBV7-9	many	TRBJ1-1	TRBD1	CASSLLPGGVTEAFF	TGTGCCAGCAGCTTATTGCCAGGGGGCGTCACTGAAGCTTTCTTT